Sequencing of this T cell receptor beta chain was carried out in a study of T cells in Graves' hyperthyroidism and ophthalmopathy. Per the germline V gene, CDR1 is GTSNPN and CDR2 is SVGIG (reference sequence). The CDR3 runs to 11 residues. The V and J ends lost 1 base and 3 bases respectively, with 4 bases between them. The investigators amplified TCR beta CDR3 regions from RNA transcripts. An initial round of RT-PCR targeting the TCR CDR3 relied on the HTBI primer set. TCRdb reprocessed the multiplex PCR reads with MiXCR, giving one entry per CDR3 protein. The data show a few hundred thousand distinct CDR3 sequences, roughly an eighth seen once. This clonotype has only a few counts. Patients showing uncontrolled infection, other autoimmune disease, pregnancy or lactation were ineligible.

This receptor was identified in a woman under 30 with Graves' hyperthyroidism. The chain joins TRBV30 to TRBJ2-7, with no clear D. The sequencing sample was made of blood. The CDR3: CAWSDRYEQYF. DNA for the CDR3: TGTGCCTGGAGTGACCGCTACGAGCAGTACTTC.